This T cell receptor beta chain was retrieved from a study of response to subunit inactivated influenza vaccine. Study-wide points: Authors suggested seasonal influenza vaccinations each recruit few new T cells.

Germline V CDR1 and CDR2: DFQATT, SNEGSKA (reference sequence). CDR3 length: 14 amino acids. The V and J ends lost 3 bases and 0 bases respectively, with 9 bases between them. TCRdb ran MiXCR on the RT-PCR reads and lists one entry per CDR3 protein. The sample holds some 600,000 distinct CDR3 sequences; approximately 14% are singletons and the top ten take 7.6%. This clonotype was observed many times. The antigen remains undetermined. The material was PBMCs from blood, obtained roughly 2 weeks before vaccination. The clonotype was recovered from a man aged 45-65 years who received an inactivated influenza vaccine. The gene calls are TRBV20-1 and TRBJ1-5; a weak D match, TRBD1 (5 bases). CDR3 bases: TGCAGTGCTAGTCCAGGGCTTAGCAATCAGCCCCAGCATTTT. Protein sequence: CSASPGLSNQPQHF.